This T cell receptor beta chain came from a study of T cells in Graves' hyperthyroidism and ophthalmopathy. In the study overall: Once the initial diagnosis was made, peripheral blood was obtained before any treatment. Study-level points and caveats: Ophthalmopathy could be told apart from stable hyperthyroidism with a 13 V-J model.

A remark on this clonotype: What it binds is not known.

Germline V gives CDR1 PRHDT, CDR2 FYEKMQ (reference sequence). This CDR3 is built from 18 residues. Trimming left V 5 bases short and J 2 bases short, with 24 bases between. Amplified TCR beta CDR3 regions came from RNA transcripts. During a first-round RT-PCR of the TCR CDR3, the HTBI primer set was used. TCRdb used MiXCR to reprocess the multiplex PCR reads, holding one entry per CDR3 protein. The sample carries approximately 600,000 distinct CDR3 sequences, 12% to 15% recorded once. Ophthalmopathy patients all had a Clinical Activity Score of at least 3, a NOSPECS grade of at least 4 and disease under 3 months old. On the basis of clinical symptoms, serum thyroxine and TRAb, thyroid ultrasound and orbital computed tomography, diagnoses were made.

This sequence originates from a woman aged 18-29 years with Graves' ophthalmopathy. This chain links TRBV13 with TRBJ2-5; D perhaps matches TRBD1 (5 bases). The sequenced material came from blood. The DNA of the CDR3 is TGTGCCAGCAGCCAAGATACCTCAATTTGGGGCGCGCAAGAGACCCAGTACTTC. It yields the protein CASSQDTSIWGAQETQYF. Using reference TRBV13 and TRBJ2-5 for the parts outside the CDR3, the full variable domain is AAGVIQSPRHLIKEKRETATLKCYPIPRHDTVYWYQQGPGQDPQFLISFYEKMQSDKGSIPDRFSAQQFSDYHSELNMSSLELGDSALYFCASSQDTSIWGAQETQYFGPGTRLLVL.